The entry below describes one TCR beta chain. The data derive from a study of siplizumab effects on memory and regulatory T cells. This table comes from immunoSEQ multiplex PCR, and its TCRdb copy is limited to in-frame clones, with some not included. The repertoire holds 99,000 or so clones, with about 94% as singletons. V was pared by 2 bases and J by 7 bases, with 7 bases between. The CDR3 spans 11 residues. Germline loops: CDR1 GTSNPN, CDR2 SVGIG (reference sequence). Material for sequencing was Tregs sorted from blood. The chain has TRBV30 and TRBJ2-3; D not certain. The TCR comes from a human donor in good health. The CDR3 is CAWSYIHTQYF. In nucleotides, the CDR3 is TGTGCCTGGAGTTATATACATACGCAGTATTTT.